A single TCR beta chain is shown here with its context. The data belong to a study of shared clonotypes between healthy human individuals. The study enrolled healthy HIV-negative adults without recent acute infections or vaccinations as donors. A split of CD4+ cells into CD45RA+ naive and CD45RA-negative memory subsets was performed. The V end was cut by 3 bases, the J end by 7 bases, with 12 bases between. The CDR3 extends over 14 amino acids. Germline CDR1 LGHNA, CDR2 YNFKEQ. Here immunoSEQ multiplex PCR was the method, and the copy in TCRdb shows in-frame clones only, minus some. The sample lists about 1 million clones; 70% to 80% were seen once.

The receptor was isolated from a man younger than 30 in good health. Some clones in this sample may be carry-over from other donors' samples. The chain has TRBV4-2 and TRBJ2-2; D is unresolved. The material sequenced was memory CD4+ T cells from PBMCs. Described subset: CD45RA-negative fraction. CDR3 protein: CASSQTTVGGELFF. CDR3 nucleotides: TGTGCCAGCAGCCAGACCACGGTCGGCGGGGAGCTGTTTTTT.